This TCR beta chain was documented in a study of regulatory T cells in long-lasting Graves disease. To make TCR beta libraries, researchers used iRepertoire HTBI primers and Arm-PCR of CDR3 regions. TCRdb re-derived calls from the multiplex PCR reads in MiXCR, one entry per CDR3 protein. Of under 450,000 distinct CDR3 sequences listed, around 16% are singletons. This clonotype was seen a handful of times. Looked up from germline, CDR1 is SGHDT and CDR2 is YYEEEE. This CDR3 contains 16 residues. V lost 4 bases and J lost 4, with 21 bases in between. Time point defined: newly diagnosed GD, antithyroid drugs for less than 3 months. Construction of the TCR library relied on RNA isolated from PBMCs. The sample was also linked to a second study, of T cells in Graves' hyperthyroidism and ophthalmopathy. Per that paper: A first-round RT-PCR of the TCR CDR3 used the HTBI primer set. Most thyroid-expanded clonotypes above 0.001 were also found in blood.

The TCR was taken from a woman under 30 with Graves disease. The genes are TRBV5-6 and TRBJ2-7; a possible D gene is TRBD1 (5 bases). The sequenced sample was peripheral blood mononuclear cells (PBMCs), obtained at new diagnosis, from a patient treated with antithyroid drugs. The CDR3 DNA follows: TGTGCCAGCAGCCCCGGACCAGGGAAGAATTCTTACGAGCAGTACTTC. Its protein product is CASSPGPGKNSYEQYF.